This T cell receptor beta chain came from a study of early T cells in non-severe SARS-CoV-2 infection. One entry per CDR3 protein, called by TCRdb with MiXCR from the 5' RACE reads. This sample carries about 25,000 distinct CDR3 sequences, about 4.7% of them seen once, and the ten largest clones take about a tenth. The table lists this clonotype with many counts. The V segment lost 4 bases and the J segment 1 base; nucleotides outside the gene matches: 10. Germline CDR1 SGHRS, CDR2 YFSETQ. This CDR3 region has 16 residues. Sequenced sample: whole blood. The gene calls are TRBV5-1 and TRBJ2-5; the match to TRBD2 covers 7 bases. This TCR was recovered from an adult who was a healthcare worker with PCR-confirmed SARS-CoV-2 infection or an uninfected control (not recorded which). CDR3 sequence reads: CASSTVTASGQETQYF. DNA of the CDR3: TGCGCCAGCAGCACCGTCACCGCTAGCGGCCAAGAGACCCAGTACTTC.